These 22 T cell receptor beta chains came from one sample sequenced in a study of T-cell memory formation after mild COVID-19. Via MiXCR, TCRdb re-called the 5' RACE reads, giving one row per CDR3 protein. The sample holds some 440,000 distinct CDR3 sequences, roughly 23% seen once. Sequenced: PBMCs or a T cell subset sorted from them (not recorded which). Receptor source: an adult woman who had mild COVID-19 (a few samples of this study predate the infection). Cell type and time point are not known.

This clonotype was picked up a small number of times. The chain joins TRBV5-4 to TRBJ1-2; D remains ambiguous. The CDR3 loop spans 15 amino acids. Germline V gene lookup returns CDR1 SGHNT and CDR2 YYREEE (reference sequence). The germline V and J ends were trimmed by 4 bases and 6 bases, with 19 bases remaining between them. The CDR3 sequence is CASSKDPGREDGYTF. Written as DNA, the CDR3 is TGTGCCAGCAGCAAAGACCCGGGCCGAGAGGATGGCTACACCTTC.

The chain has TRBV11-2 and TRBJ2-7; 10 bases fit TRBD2. J was trimmed by 4 bases and V by 7 bases; bases with no gene match: 13. Germline V gene sequence: CDR1 SGHAT, CDR2 FQNNGV. The CDR3 is 16 residues long. Written as DNA, the CDR3 is TGTGCCAGCACCGGCGGCCCTAGCGGGAGATGGTACGAGCAGTACTTC. It translates to CASTGGPSGRWYEQYF.

The sample holds a few counts of this clonotype. The chain uses TRBV29-1 and TRBJ2-7, with D tentatively TRBD1 (6 bases). CDR3 length equals 15 residues. The germline V gene has CDR1 SQVTM and CDR2 ANQGSEA. V lost 2 bases and J 3 bases, leaving 17 bases between the germline ends. CDR3 DNA: TGCAGCGTTGAACCCCTGGACAGTACCAGCTACGAGCAGTACTTC. It encodes CSVEPLDSTSYEQYF.

This clonotype was detected a few times. This chain joins TRBV4-2 and TRBJ2-1; 7 bases agree with TRBD2. The CDR3 totals 16 residues. Germline values: CDR1 LGHNA, CDR2 YNFKEQ. The trim removed 0 bases at V and 6 bases at J, leaving 8 bases unmatched. The CDR3 protein is CASSQEFTSVGNEQFF. CDR3 coding DNA: TGTGCCAGCAGCCAAGAGTTTACTAGCGTGGGCAATGAGCAGTTCTTC.

This clonotype was seen repeatedly, ten times or more. The rearrangement uses TRBV7-6 and TRBJ2-3, with 8 positions matching TRBD2. The CDR3 contains 14 residues. CDR1 and CDR2 from the germline V gene are SGHVS and FNYEAQ. The V and J ends lost 3 bases and 3 bases, in that order; junction bases with no gene match: 2. CDR3 in DNA: TGTGCCAGCAGCTTTAGCGGGGAAACAGATACGCAGTATTTT. Translated: CASSFSGETDTQYF.

CDR3 in amino acids: CSGQGARETQYF. The CDR3 DNA sequence: TGCAGCGGACAGGGGGCTCGAGAGACCCAGTACTTC. V and J are TRBV29-1 and TRBJ2-5, with 10 positions matching TRBD1. CDR3 length: 12 amino acids. Germline CDR1 and CDR2: SQVTM and ANQGSEA. V dropped 7 bases and J dropped 4; count of bases not matched to a gene: 3.

The gene calls are TRBV4-3 and TRBJ2-1; 13 bases align to TRBD2. V lost 3 bases, J lost 5 bases, and 1 base stayed unmatched. Germline-derived CDR1 and CDR2 are LGHNA and YSLEER. CDR3 size: 15 residues. CDR3 nucleotide sequence: TGCGCCAGCAGCCACGGGACTAGCGGGGACAATGAGCAGTTCTTC. Its translation: CASSHGTSGDNEQFF.

The chain employs TRBV7-9 and TRBJ2-3; no reliable D call. CDR1 is SEHNR and CDR2 is FQNEAQ in the germline V gene (reference sequence). The ends were cut back, 9 bases at V and 7 bases at J, with 8 bases in the middle. There are 10 residues in the CDR3. The CDR3 DNA reads TGTGCCAGGTCATCACATACGCAGTATTTT. Its protein is CARSSHTQYF.

This clonotype was seen more than once but under ten times. The rearrangement links TRBV5-4 to TRBJ2-3; the D gene could be TRBD1 or TRBD2 (6 bases each). The V end lost 4 bases, the J end lost 4 bases, and 22 bases lay between the germline ends. CDR1 is SGHNT and CDR2 is YYREEE in the germline V gene (reference sequence). The CDR3 has 17 amino acids. The CDR3 reads CASSPGASPNRADTQYF. In nucleotides, the CDR3 is TGTGCCAGCAGCCCGGGGGCCTCTCCTAACAGGGCAGATACGCAGTATTTT.

The chain has TRBV7-9 and TRBJ2-5, with D possibly being TRBD2 (5 bases). This CDR3 has 16 amino acids. Germline values: CDR1 SEHNR, CDR2 FQNEAQ (reference sequence). Trimming shortened V by 4 bases and J by 3 bases, and 18 bases separated the two germline ends. CDR3: CASSSSRGMTEETQYF. The CDR3 DNA reads as TGTGCCAGCAGCTCTTCCCGGGGTATGACGGAAGAGACCCAGTACTTC.

This clonotype occurred a few times. The chain is built from TRBV6-2 or TRBV6-3 and TRBJ2-1, with D hard to call. The V and J ends lost 7 bases and 7 bases respectively, with 17 bases between them. The CDR3 runs 14 residues. The germline V gene has CDR1 MNHEY and CDR2 SVGEGT. The CDR3 sequence: CASTSRPGRNEQFF. CDR3 nucleotides: TGTGCCAGCACCTCCCGGCCGGGCCGGAATGAGCAGTTCTTC.

This chain uses TRBV6-6 with TRBJ1-2, with D possibly TRBD1 on 6 matching bases. The CDR3 has 14 amino acids. Germline loops: CDR1 MNHNY, CDR2 SVGAGI (reference sequence). V dropped 5 bases and J dropped 2 bases, with 12 bases sitting between them. CDR3 in amino acids: CASSTTGLNYGYTF. CDR3 in DNA: TGTGCCAGCAGTACGACAGGACTGAACTATGGCTACACCTTC.

A few counts support this clonotype. V is TRBV7-6 and J is TRBJ2-1; a weak D match, TRBD1 (6 bases). In germline, CDR1 is SGHVS, CDR2 FNYEAQ. With 5 bases removed from V and 9 bases from J, the gap between germline ends came to 14 bases. The CDR3 runs 13 residues. The CDR3 sequence is CASSPRQDSEQFF. CDR3 in DNA: TGTGCCAGCAGCCCCCGACAGGATAGTGAGCAGTTCTTC.

This clonotype was seen repeatedly, ten times or more. The V and J genes are TRBV20-1 and TRBJ2-5, with 14 bases matching TRBD2. Germline assignment: CDR1 DFQATT and CDR2 SNEGSKA (reference sequence). Losses at the gene ends were 5 bases for V and 6 bases for J; bases not matched to a gene: 11. There are 16 residues in the CDR3. This chain's CDR3 is CSASTSGRAGRKTQYF. CDR3 in DNA: TGCAGTGCTTCGACTAGCGGGAGGGCCGGGAGAAAGACCCAGTACTTC.

CDR3 loop: CASSSRLEMDYGYTF. The CDR3 DNA follows: TGTGCCAGCAGCTCCCGCCTGGAGATGGACTATGGCTACACCTTC. The chain joins TRBV13 to TRBJ1-2; D is uncertain. Germline lookup yields CDR1 PRHDT and CDR2 FYEKMQ (reference sequence). Trimming removed 4 bases from V and 3 bases from J, with 15 bases in between. This CDR3 region has 15 residues.

V is TRBV7-6 and J is TRBJ2-7; tentatively, D is TRBD2 (6 bases). This CDR3 contains 14 residues. In germline, CDR1 is SGHVS, CDR2 FNYEAQ. V was pared by 4 bases and J by 5 bases, with 15 bases between. CDR3 region: CASSSVRGYHEQYF. The DNA for the CDR3 is TGTGCCAGCAGCTCAGTTCGGGGGTACCACGAGCAGTACTTC. The full variable domain, completed using reference TRBV7-6 and TRBJ2-7, is GAGVSQSPRYKVTKRGQDVALRCDPISGHVSLYWYRQALGQGPEFLTYFNYEAQQDKSGLPNDRFSAERPEGSISTLTIQRTEQRDSAMYRCASSSVRGYHEQYFGPGTRLTVT.

This clonotype appeared a few times. The CDR3 DNA reads as TGCGCCAGCGGCCCGGGACAGAGAAATGGCTACACCTTC. Its translation: CASGPGQRNGYTF. The V and J genes are TRBV5-1 and TRBJ1-2; the match to TRBD1 covers 7 bases. The CDR3 consists of 13 residues. Trimming took 7 bases from V and 6 from J; bases not matched to a gene: 9. In germline, CDR1 is SGHRS, CDR2 YFSETQ.

The V call is TRBV15, the J call TRBJ1-1; no reliable D call. The V and J ends lost 2 bases and 1 base respectively, with 8 bases between them. The CDR3 sequence is 14 residues long. CDR1 and CDR2 from the germline V gene are LNHNV and YYDKDF (reference sequence). The CDR3 sequence is CATSRQDSNTEAFF. The CDR3 nucleotides are TGTGCCACCAGCAGACAGGACTCGAACACTGAAGCTTTCTTT.

The V call is TRBV7-9, the J call TRBJ2-1; 9 nucleotides match TRBD2. This CDR3 region has 16 residues. Germline CDR1 SEHNR, CDR2 FQNEAQ (reference sequence). Trimming removed 1 base from V and 4 bases from J; junction bases left unmatched: 5. This CDR3 is CASSLGLADRYNEQFF. Here the CDR3 DNA reads TGTGCCAGCAGCTTAGGACTAGCGGATAGATACAATGAGCAGTTCTTC.

This sequence joins TRBV3-1 and TRBJ2-2; TRBD1 is a possible D gene (6 bases). The CDR3 consists of 13 residues. V dropped 7 bases and J dropped 2 bases, with 8 bases sitting between them. In germline, CDR1 is LGHDT, CDR2 YNNKEL (reference sequence). The CDR3 coding sequence is TGTGCCAGCAACAGGGATAACACCGGGGAGCTGTTTTTT. This sequence encodes CASNRDNTGELFF. The full variable domain, its missing parts supplied by reference TRBV3-1 and TRBJ2-2, is DTAVSQTPKYLVTQMGNDKSIKCEQNLGHDTMYWYKQDSKKFLKIMFSYNNKELIINETVPNRFSPKSPDKAHLNLHINSLELGDSAVYFCASNRDNTGELFFGEGSRLTVL.

This clonotype was recorded a few times. V is TRBV20-1 and J is TRBJ2-4; 11 bases match TRBD2. Germline loops: CDR1 DFQATT, CDR2 SNEGSKA (reference sequence). Unmatched junction bases numbered 13, after V lost 5 bases and J lost 7 bases. This CDR3 is 16 amino acids long. CDR3: CSAPGLAASRGNIQYF. CDR3 coding DNA: TGCAGTGCTCCGGGACTAGCGGCCAGCCGGGGGAACATTCAGTACTTC.

The rearrangement uses TRBV7-8 and TRBJ2-5, with D possibly called TRBD1 or TRBD2 (5 bases each). CDR1 SGHVS and CDR2 FQNEAQ come from the germline V gene. The CDR3 extends over 13 amino acids. V lost 4 bases and J 5 bases, leaving 11 bases between the germline ends. The CDR3 DNA follows: TGTGCCAGCAGCTCCGGGACGAGTGAGACCCAGTACTTC. This codes for CASSSGTSETQYF.